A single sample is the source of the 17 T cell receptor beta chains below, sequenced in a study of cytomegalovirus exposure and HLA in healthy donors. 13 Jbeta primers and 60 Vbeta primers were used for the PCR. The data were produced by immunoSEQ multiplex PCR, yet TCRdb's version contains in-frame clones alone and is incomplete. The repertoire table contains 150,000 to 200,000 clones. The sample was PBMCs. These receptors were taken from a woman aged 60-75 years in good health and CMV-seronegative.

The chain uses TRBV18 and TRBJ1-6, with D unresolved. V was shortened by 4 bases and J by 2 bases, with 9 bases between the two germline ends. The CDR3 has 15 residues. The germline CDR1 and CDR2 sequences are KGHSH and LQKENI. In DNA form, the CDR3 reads TGTGCCAGCTCACAAACAGAGACCTATAATTCACCCCTCCACTTT. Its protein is CASSQTETYNSPLHF.

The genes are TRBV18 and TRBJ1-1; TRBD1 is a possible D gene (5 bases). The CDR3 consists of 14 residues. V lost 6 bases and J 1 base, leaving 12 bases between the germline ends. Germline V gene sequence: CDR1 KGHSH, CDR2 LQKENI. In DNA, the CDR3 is TGTGCCAGCTCCCCTGGGGGGGGGAACACTGAAGCTTTCTTT. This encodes CASSPGGGNTEAFF.

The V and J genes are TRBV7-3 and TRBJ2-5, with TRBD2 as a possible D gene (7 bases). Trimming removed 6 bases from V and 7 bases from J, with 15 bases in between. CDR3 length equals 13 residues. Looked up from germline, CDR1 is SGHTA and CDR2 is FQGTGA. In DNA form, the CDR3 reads TGTGCCAGCAGTCCCCCGGGGGGCCGGACCCAGTACTTC. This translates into CASSPPGGRTQYF.

The CDR3 DNA is TGTGCCAGCAGCCAGACTAGCTCTTCCTACAATGAGCAGTTCTTC. This encodes CASSQTSSSYNEQFF. The chain couples TRBV6-5 to TRBJ2-1, with TRBD2 matching 7 bases. The CDR3 covers 15 residues. Germline values: CDR1 MNHEY, CDR2 SVGAGI. The V gene end was trimmed by 6 bases and the J gene end by 1 base; junction bases not matched to a gene: 6.

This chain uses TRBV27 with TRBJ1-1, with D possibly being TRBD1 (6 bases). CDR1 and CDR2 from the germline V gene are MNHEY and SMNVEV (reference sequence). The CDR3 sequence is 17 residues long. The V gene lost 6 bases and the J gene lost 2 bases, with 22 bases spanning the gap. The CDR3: CASRTQEYRDGNTEAFF. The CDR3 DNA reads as TGTGCCAGCAGGACCCAGGAATACAGGGACGGAAACACTGAAGCTTTCTTT.

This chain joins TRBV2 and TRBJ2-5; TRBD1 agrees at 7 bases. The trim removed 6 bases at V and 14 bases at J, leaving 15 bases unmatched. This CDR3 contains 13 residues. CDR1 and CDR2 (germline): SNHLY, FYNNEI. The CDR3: CASSFSRTQGEYF. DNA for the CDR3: TGTGCCAGCAGCTTTTCCAGGACCCAGGGGGAATACTTC.

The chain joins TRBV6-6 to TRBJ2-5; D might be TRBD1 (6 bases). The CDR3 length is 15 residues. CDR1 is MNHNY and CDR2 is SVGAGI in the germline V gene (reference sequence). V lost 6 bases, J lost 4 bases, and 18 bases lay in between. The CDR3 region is CASSLPNLQGETQYF. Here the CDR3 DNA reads TGTGCCAGCAGCTTACCAAACTTACAGGGAGAGACCCAGTACTTC.

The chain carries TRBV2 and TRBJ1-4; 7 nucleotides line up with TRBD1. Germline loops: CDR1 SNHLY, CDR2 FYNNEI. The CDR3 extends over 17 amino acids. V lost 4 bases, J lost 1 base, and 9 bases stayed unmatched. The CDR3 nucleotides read TGTGCCAGCAGTGTCAGGGGGACTGGATTAACTAATGAAAAACTGTTTTTT. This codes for CASSVRGTGLTNEKLFF.

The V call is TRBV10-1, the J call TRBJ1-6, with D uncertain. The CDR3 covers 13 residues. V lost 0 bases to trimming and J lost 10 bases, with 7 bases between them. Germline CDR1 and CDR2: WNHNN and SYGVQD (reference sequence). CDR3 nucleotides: TGCGCCAGCAGTGAGTCTTTTTCGTCACCCCTCCACTTT. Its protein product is CASSESFSSPLHF.

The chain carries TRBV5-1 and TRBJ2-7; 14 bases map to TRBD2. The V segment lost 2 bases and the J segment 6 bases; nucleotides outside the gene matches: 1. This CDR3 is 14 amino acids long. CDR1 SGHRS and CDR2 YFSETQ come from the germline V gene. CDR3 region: CASSFGLAGGEQYF. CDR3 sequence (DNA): TGCGCCAGCAGCTTCGGACTAGCGGGAGGCGAGCAGTACTTC.

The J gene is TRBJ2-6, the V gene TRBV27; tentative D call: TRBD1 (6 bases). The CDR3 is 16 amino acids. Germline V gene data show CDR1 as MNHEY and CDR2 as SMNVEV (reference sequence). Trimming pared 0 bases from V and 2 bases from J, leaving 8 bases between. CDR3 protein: CASSLSPGAGANVLTF. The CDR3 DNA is TGTGCCAGCAGTTTATCCCCAGGGGCTGGGGCCAACGTCCTGACTTTC. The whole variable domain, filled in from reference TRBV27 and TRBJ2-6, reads EAQVTQNPRYLITVTGKKLTVTCSQNMNHEYMSWYRQDPGLGLRQIYYSMNVEVTDKGDVPEGYKVSRKEKRNFPLILESPSPNQTSLYFCASSLSPGAGANVLTFGAGSRLTVL.

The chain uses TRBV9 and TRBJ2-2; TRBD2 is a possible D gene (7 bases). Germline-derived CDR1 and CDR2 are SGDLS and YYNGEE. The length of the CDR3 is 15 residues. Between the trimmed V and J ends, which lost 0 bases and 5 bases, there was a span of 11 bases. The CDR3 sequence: CASSVEGGATGELFF. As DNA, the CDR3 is TGTGCCAGCAGCGTAGAGGGGGGGGCAACCGGGGAGCTGTTTTTT. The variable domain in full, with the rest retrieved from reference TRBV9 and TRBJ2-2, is DSGVTQTPKHLITATGQRVTLRCSPRSGDLSVYWYQQSLDQGLQFLIQYYNGEERAKGNILERFSAQQFPDLHSELNLSSLELGDSALYFCASSVEGGATGELFFGEGSRLTVL.

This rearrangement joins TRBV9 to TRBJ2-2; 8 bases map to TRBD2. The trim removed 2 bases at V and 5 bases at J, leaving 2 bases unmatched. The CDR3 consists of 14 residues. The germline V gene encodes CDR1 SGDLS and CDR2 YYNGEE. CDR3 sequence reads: CASSVSGGTGELFF. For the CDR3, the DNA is TGTGCCAGCAGCGTTTCGGGGGGGACCGGGGAGCTGTTTTTT.

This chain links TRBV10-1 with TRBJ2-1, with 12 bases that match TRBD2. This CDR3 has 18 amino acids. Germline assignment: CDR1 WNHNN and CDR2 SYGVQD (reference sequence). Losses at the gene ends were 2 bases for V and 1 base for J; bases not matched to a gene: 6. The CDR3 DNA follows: TGCGCCAGCAGTGAGCTAGCGGGAGGGCCGGGGTCCTACAATGAGCAGTTCTTC. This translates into CASSELAGGPGSYNEQFF.

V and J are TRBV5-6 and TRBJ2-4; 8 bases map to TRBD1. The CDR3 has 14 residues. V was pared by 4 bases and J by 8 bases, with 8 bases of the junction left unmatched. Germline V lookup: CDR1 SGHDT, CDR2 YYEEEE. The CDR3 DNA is TGTGCCAGCAGCGGGGGACAGGAGGTATACATTCAGTACTTC. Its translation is CASSGGQEVYIQYF.

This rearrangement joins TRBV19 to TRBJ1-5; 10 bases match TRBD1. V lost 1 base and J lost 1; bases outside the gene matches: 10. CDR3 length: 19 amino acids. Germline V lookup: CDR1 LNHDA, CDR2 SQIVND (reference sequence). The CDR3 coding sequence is TGTGCCAGTAGTATAGGTCCCGGGACAGGGGACGAGAGCAATCAGCCCCAGCATTTT. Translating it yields CASSIGPGTGDESNQPQHF.

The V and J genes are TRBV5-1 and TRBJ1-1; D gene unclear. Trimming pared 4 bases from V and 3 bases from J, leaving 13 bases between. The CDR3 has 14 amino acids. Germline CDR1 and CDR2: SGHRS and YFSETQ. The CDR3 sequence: CASSKTARDTEAFF. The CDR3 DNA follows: TGCGCCAGCAGCAAAACTGCTCGCGACACTGAAGCTTTCTTT.